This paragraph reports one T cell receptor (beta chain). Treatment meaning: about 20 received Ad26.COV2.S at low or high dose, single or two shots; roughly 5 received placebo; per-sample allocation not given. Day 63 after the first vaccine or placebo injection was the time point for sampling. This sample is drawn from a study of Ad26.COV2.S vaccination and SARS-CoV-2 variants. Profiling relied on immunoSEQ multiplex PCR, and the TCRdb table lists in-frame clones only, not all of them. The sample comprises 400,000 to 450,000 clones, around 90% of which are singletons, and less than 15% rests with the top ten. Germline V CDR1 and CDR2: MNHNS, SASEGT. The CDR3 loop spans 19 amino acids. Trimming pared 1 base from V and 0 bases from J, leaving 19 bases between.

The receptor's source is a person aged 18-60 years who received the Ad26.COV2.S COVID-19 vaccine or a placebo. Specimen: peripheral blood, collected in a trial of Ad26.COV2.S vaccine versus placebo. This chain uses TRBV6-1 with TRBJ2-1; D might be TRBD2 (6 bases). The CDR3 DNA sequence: TGTGCCAGCAGTGAAGAGCCTCTCGGGACTTCTAGCTCCTACAATGAGCAGTTCTTC. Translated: CASSEEPLGTSSSYNEQFF.